Each of the 24 T cell receptor beta chains below was sequenced from the same sample in a study of cytomegalovirus exposure and HLA in healthy donors. The PCR made use of 60 Vbeta and 13 Jbeta primers. Some clones are missing from TCRdb's copy, which holds only in-frame ones; the method was immunoSEQ multiplex PCR. Altogether about 160,000 clones are present, around 75% being singletons, with the ten largest covering under 5.5%. The sequenced material came from PBMCs. Receptors originate from a man aged 18 to 29 in good health and CMV-seropositive.

The chain carries TRBV15 and TRBJ2-2; D gene ambiguous. The CDR3 consists of 15 residues. Germline CDR1 reads LNHNV; CDR2 reads YYDKDF (reference sequence). Deletions cut 1 base from V and 6 bases from J, with 12 bases between. The CDR3 sequence: CATSRAGFWSGELFF. In DNA, the CDR3 is TGTGCCACCAGCAGAGCCGGGTTTTGGTCCGGGGAGCTGTTTTTT.

The chain couples TRBV14 to TRBJ2-1; 9 positions agree with TRBD1. Germline loops: CDR1 SGHDN, CDR2 FVKESK. The CDR3 runs to 18 residues. V gave up 1 base and J gave up 2 bases; unmatched junction bases: 9. CDR3 sequence: CASSQALGTGTPYNEQFF. CDR3 bases: TGTGCCAGCAGCCAAGCTTTAGGGACAGGGACCCCCTACAATGAGCAGTTCTTC.

J is TRBJ1-1 and V is TRBV6-5; D is uncertain. Looked up from germline, CDR1 is MNHEY and CDR2 is SVGAGI. This CDR3 contains 13 residues. V lost 2 bases and J 3 bases, leaving 7 bases between the germline ends. The DNA of the CDR3 is TGTGCCAGCAGTTACGGGGAGGACACTGAAGCTTTCTTT. It is translated as CASSYGEDTEAFF.

V usage is TRBV2 and J usage is TRBJ2-7; D gene uncertain. Germline V lookup: CDR1 SNHLY, CDR2 FYNNEI. The V end was cut by 9 bases, the J end by 3 bases, with 18 bases between. The CDR3 contains 14 residues. The CDR3 region is CARVPRSEGYEQYV. The CDR3 region has the DNA TGTGCCAGGGTACCGAGGTCCGAAGGCTACGAGCAGTACGTC.

V and J are TRBV2 and TRBJ1-2; the match to TRBD1 covers 9 bases. Trimming removed 10 bases from V and 5 bases from J; junction bases left unmatched: 5. The CDR3 is 12 amino acids. Germline V gene data show CDR1 as SNHLY and CDR2 as FYNNEI. The CDR3, as DNA: TGTGCCAAGACGGGACAGGGTTATGGCTACACCTTC. This gives the protein CAKTGQGYGYTF. Combining the CDR3 with reference TRBV2 and TRBJ1-2 gives the whole variable domain EPEVTQTPSHQVTQMGQEVILRCVPISNHLYFYWYRQILGQKVEFLVSFYNNEISEKSEIFDDQFSVERPDGSNFTLKIRSTKLEDSAMYFCAKTGQGYGYTFGSGTRLTVV.

This chain joins TRBV19 and TRBJ1-2; 8 positions agree with TRBD1. The CDR3 totals 12 residues. Losses at the gene ends were 6 bases for V and 8 bases for J; bases not matched to a gene: 5. The germline gives CDR1 LNHDA, CDR2 SQIVND (reference sequence). This CDR3 reads CASSPTGEGYTF. The CDR3 DNA reads as TGTGCCAGTAGCCCGACAGGGGAGGGCTACACCTTC.

This clone occurred a few times. The chain is built from TRBV6-1 and TRBJ2-5; 10 positions agree with TRBD2. The V and J ends lost 2 bases and 1 base, in that order; junction bases with no gene match: 4. The CDR3 is 16 amino acids. The germline CDR1 and CDR2 sequences are MNHNS and SASEGT. CDR3 sequence: CASSELAGGIQETQYF. The CDR3 coding sequence is TGTGCCAGCAGTGAATTAGCGGGGGGAATCCAAGAGACCCAGTACTTC.

The J gene is TRBJ2-2, the V gene TRBV5-4, with 9 bases identical to TRBD2. The junction had 8 bases not matched to a gene; V was cut back by 4 bases and J by 7 bases. The CDR3 loop spans 15 amino acids. Germline assignment: CDR1 SGHNT and CDR2 YYREEE (reference sequence). CDR3 bases: TGTGCCAGCAGCGGGCGGGAGGGCGGAGGCGGGGAGCTGTTTTTT. Its protein product is CASSGREGGGGELFF.

The rearrangement joins TRBV6-1 to TRBJ1-3, with D perhaps TRBD1 (5 bases). The CDR3 loop spans 15 amino acids. Trimming shortened V by 7 bases and J by 0 bases, and 13 bases separated the two germline ends. CDR1 is MNHNS and CDR2 is SASEGT in the germline V gene. The CDR3 sequence is CASTERGISGNTIYF. The CDR3, as DNA: TGTGCCAGCACGGAAAGGGGTATCTCTGGAAACACCATATATTTT.

The chain combines TRBV5-1 with TRBJ1-3; D uncertain. The germline V gene has CDR1 SGHRS and CDR2 YFSETQ. The CDR3 has 16 residues. V dropped 0 bases and J dropped 0 bases, with 10 bases sitting between them. The CDR3 spells CASSLVNRSSGNTIYF. The DNA of the CDR3 is TGCGCCAGCAGCTTGGTCAACCGGAGCTCTGGAAACACCATATATTTT.

The chain links TRBV6-6 to TRBJ1-1, with D uncertain. V was pared by 0 bases and J by 0 bases, with 8 bases between. The CDR3 loop spans 15 amino acids. Germline loops: CDR1 MNHNY, CDR2 SVGAGI (reference sequence). CDR3 sequence: CASSYSSFMNTEAFF. The CDR3 DNA reads TGTGCCAGCAGTTACTCCTCTTTTATGAACACTGAAGCTTTCTTT.

V and J are TRBV19 and TRBJ1-5; D uncertain. V shed 6 bases and J shed 7 bases, with 19 bases lying between them. Germline CDR1 LNHDA, CDR2 SQIVND (reference sequence). The CDR3 covers 15 residues. This CDR3 is CASRHLDRPGQPQHF. The CDR3 nucleotides read TGTGCCAGTAGACACCTGGACCGGCCGGGGCAGCCCCAGCATTTT.

V gene TRBV28 combines with J gene TRBJ1-1; no clear D. The CDR3 contains 13 residues. Trimming took off 4 bases at V and 4 bases at J, with 10 bases between the two ends. Germline lookup yields CDR1 MDHEN and CDR2 SYDVKM. The CDR3 region is CASSSGGSTEAFF. The CDR3 coding sequence is TGTGCCAGCAGTTCTGGAGGGAGCACTGAAGCTTTCTTT.

The V gene is TRBV7-8, the J gene TRBJ1-3, with D perhaps matching TRBD1 (6 bases). CDR3 size: 18 residues. The germline V and J ends were trimmed by 1 base and 0 bases, with 16 bases remaining between them. Germline CDR1 SGHVS, CDR2 FQNEAQ. The CDR3 protein is CASSLVRTVSSSGNTIYF. Written as DNA, the CDR3 is TGTGCCAGCAGCTTAGTGCGGACAGTTTCTTCCTCTGGAAACACCATATATTTT. Based on the CDR3 plus reference TRBV7-8 and TRBJ1-3, the full variable domain is GAGVSQSPRYKVAKRGQDVALRCDPISGHVSLFWYQQALGQGPEFLTYFQNEAQLDKSGLPSDRFFAERPEGSVSTLKIQRTQQEDSAVYLCASSLVRTVSSSGNTIYFGEGSWLTVV.

The chain employs TRBV4-1 and TRBJ2-1, with 10 nucleotides matching TRBD1. This CDR3 contains 14 residues. The V and J ends lost 6 bases and 5 bases, in that order; junction bases with no gene match: 4. The germline V gene encodes CDR1 MGHRA and CDR2 YSYEKL. DNA of the CDR3: TGCGCCAGCAGAAGACAGGGGGCCGACAATGAGCAGTTCTTC. Its protein product is CASRRQGADNEQFF.

The chain carries TRBV7-2 and TRBJ2-5, with D unclear. Trimming pared 6 bases from V and 5 bases from J, leaving 13 bases between. The CDR3 extends over 13 amino acids. From germline, CDR1 is SGHTA and CDR2 FQGNSA. The CDR3, as DNA: TGTGCCAGCAGTGTCAACCCGCGGGAGACCCAGTACTTC. Its protein product is CASSVNPRETQYF. Full variable domain (rest looked up from reference TRBV7-2 and TRBJ2-5): GAGVSQSPSNKVTEKGKDVELRCDPISGHTALYWYRQSLGQGLEFLIYFQGNSAPDKSGLPSDRFSAERTGGSVSTLTIQRTQQEDSAVYLCASSVNPRETQYFGPGTRLLVL.

The chain uses TRBV5-8 and TRBJ1-2; D is possibly TRBD1 (6 bases). This CDR3 is 13 amino acids long. Trimming pared 6 bases from V and 5 bases from J, leaving 14 bases between. Germline-derived CDR1 and CDR2 are SGHTS and YDEGEE. In DNA form, the CDR3 reads TGTGCCAGCAACAGGGACCTACCTTATGGCTACACCTTC. Amino acids: CASNRDLPYGYTF.

The J gene is TRBJ1-1, the V gene TRBV5-1, with D possibly matching TRBD1 (6 bases). Germline-derived CDR1 and CDR2 are SGHRS and YFSETQ. Trimming pared 6 bases from V and 3 bases from J, leaving 12 bases between. The CDR3 contains 13 residues. The CDR3, as DNA: TGCGCCAGCAAGATAGCAGGGGACACTGAAGCTTTCTTT. It codes for CASKIAGDTEAFF.

The J gene is TRBJ1-2, the V gene TRBV18; 10 nucleotides align to TRBD1. Germline assignment: CDR1 KGHSH and CDR2 LQKENI. The CDR3 length is 14 residues. V shed 3 bases, J shed 5 bases, and the junction held 3 bases outside the gene matches. CDR3 nucleotide sequence: TGTGCCAGCTCACCCGGACAGGGGGAGTATGGCTACACCTTC. It encodes CASSPGQGEYGYTF.

The chain employs TRBV5-1 and TRBJ2-1, with 10 bases matching TRBD2. The junction had 6 bases not matched to a gene; V was cut back by 0 bases and J by 6 bases. Germline loops: CDR1 SGHRS, CDR2 YFSETQ. This CDR3 region has 16 residues. The CDR3 sequence is CASSLEASGSLNEQFF. The CDR3 DNA follows: TGCGCCAGCAGCTTGGAGGCTAGCGGGAGTCTCAATGAGCAGTTCTTC.

In this sample, this clone turned up a few times. The rearrangement links TRBV2 to TRBJ1-1; TRBD1 aligns across 7 bases. The CDR3 is 13 residues long. Germline V gene lookup returns CDR1 SNHLY and CDR2 FYNNEI. V was clipped by 6 bases and J by 1 base; unmatched bases: 2. Written as DNA, the CDR3 is TGTGCCAGCAGACAGGGGAGGAACACTGAAGCTTTCTTT. Encoded protein: CASRQGRNTEAFF.

The J gene is TRBJ2-5, the V gene TRBV30, with D perhaps TRBD1 (6 bases). This CDR3 region has 14 residues. V was shortened by 0 bases and J by 5 bases, with 13 bases between the two germline ends. Germline CDR1 is GTSNPN and CDR2 is SVGIG (reference sequence). The CDR3 protein is CAWSVGGPGETQYF. The DNA for the CDR3 is TGTGCCTGGAGTGTAGGGGGTCCTGGGGAGACCCAGTACTTC.

This clone was detected only a few times. This chain links TRBV6-6 with TRBJ1-2, with 10 bases fitting TRBD1. Germline V gene data show CDR1 as MNHNY and CDR2 as SVGAGI (reference sequence). Trimming at V came to 7 bases and at J to 8 bases, leaving 7 bases not matched to a gene. This CDR3 is 13 amino acids long. The chain's CDR3 is CASILGQGVGYTF. CDR3 coding DNA: TGTGCCAGCATCCTTGGACAGGGGGTCGGCTACACCTTC.

The CDR3 coding sequence is TGTGCCAGTAGCCGAAGGGACAGGGCTTCTGAAGCTTTCTTT. Its protein product is CASSRRDRASEAFF. The chain recombines TRBV19 with TRBJ1-1, with TRBD1 matching 9 bases. Trimming cost V 6 bases and J 6 bases; bases outside gene matches: 8. CDR3 size: 14 residues. Germline V CDR1 and CDR2: LNHDA, SQIVND (reference sequence).